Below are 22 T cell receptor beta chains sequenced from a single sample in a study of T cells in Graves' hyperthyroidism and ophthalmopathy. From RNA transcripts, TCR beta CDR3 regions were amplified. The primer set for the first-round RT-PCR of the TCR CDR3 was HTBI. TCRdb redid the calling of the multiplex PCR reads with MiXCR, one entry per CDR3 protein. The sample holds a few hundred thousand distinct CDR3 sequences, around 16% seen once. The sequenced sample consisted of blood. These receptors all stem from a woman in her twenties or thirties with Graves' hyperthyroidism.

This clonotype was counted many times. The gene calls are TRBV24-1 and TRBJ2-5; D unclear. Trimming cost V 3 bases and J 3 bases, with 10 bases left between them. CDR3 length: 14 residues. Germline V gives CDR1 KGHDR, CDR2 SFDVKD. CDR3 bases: TGTGCCACCAGTGATAAAACAGACGAAGAGACCCAGTACTTC. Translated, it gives CATSDKTDEETQYF.

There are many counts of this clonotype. The CDR3 DNA reads as TGTGCCAGCAGTTACCGGACTAGCGGGAGTATGGAGACCCAGTACTTC. Amino acid sequence: CASSYRTSGSMETQYF. The chain uses TRBV6-5 and TRBJ2-5; 13 bases are shared with TRBD2. The ends lost 2 bases at V and 5 bases at J; junction bases unmatched: 5. The CDR3 is 16 amino acids. Germline CDR1 reads MNHEY; CDR2 reads SVGAGI.

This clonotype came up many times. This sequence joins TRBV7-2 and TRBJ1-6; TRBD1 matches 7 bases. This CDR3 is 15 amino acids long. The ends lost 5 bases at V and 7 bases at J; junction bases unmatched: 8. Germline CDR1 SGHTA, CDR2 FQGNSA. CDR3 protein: CASSQMGTENSPLHF. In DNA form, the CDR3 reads TGTGCCAGCAGCCAAATGGGGACAGAAAATTCACCCCTCCACTTT.

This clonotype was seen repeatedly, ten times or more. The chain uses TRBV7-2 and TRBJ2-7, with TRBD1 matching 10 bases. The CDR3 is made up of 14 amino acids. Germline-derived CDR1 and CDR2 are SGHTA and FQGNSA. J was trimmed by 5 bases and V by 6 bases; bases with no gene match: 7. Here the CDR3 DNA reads TGTGCCAGCAGTCGGGACAGGGGCCGGAACGAGCAGTACTTC. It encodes CASSRDRGRNEQYF.

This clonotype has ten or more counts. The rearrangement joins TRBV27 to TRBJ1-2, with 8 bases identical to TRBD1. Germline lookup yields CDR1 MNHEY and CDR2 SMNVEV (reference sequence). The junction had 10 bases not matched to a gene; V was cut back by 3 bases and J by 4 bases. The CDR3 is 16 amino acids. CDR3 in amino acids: CASSFSWDRSIYGYTF. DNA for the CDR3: TGTGCCAGCAGTTTTTCCTGGGACAGGAGTATCTATGGCTACACCTTC.

In nucleotides, the CDR3 is TGTGCTAGTGGTGCACCGGGGGCTCGGCAGTACTTC. It specifies CASGAPGARQYF. The chain couples TRBV12-5 to TRBJ2-7; the D call may be TRBD1 or TRBD2 (6 bases each). The CDR3 contains 12 residues. Germline values: CDR1 LGHNT, CDR2 FRNRAP. Between the trimmed V and J ends, which lost 5 bases and 9 bases, there was a span of 14 bases.

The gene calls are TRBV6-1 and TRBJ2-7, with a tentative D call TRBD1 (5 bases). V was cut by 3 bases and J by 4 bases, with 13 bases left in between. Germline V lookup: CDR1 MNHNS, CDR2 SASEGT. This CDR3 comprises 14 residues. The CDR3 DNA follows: TGTGCCAGCAGTGAGGACATATCGCTTTACGAGCAGTACTTC. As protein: CASSEDISLYEQYF.

CDR3 nucleotide sequence: TGTGCCAGTAGCACGTCGCTTTTCGCCCCCAGAGGCGCGAACACCGGGGAGCTGTTTTTT. Its translation is CASSTSLFAPRGANTGELFF. V and J are TRBV19 and TRBJ2-2; no firm D call. Per the germline V gene, CDR1 is LNHDA and CDR2 is SQIVND (reference sequence). The CDR3 loop spans 20 amino acids. V was pared by 6 bases and J by 0 bases, with 26 bases between.

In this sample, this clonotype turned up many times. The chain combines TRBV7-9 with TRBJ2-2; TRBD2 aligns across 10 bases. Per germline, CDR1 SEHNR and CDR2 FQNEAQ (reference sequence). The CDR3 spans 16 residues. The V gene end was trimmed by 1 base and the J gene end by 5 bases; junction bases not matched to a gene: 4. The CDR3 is CASSLGLAGTTGELFF. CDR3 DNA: TGTGCCAGCAGCTTAGGACTAGCGGGCACTACCGGGGAGCTGTTTTTT.

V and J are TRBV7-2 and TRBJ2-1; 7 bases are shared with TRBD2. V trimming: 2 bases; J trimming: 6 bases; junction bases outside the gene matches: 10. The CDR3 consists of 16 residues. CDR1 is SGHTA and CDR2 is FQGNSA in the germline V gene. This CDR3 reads CASSLRGRGGGNEQFF. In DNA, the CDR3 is TGTGCCAGCAGCTTACGGGGGAGGGGTGGGGGCAATGAGCAGTTCTTC.

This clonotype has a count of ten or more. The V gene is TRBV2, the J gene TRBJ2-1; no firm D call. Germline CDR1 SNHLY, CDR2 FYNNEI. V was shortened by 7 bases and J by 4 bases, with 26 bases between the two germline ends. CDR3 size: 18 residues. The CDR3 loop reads CASIAGPRKRIRYNEQFF. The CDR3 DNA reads TGTGCCAGCATCGCCGGGCCACGGAAAAGGATCCGATACAATGAGCAGTTCTTC.

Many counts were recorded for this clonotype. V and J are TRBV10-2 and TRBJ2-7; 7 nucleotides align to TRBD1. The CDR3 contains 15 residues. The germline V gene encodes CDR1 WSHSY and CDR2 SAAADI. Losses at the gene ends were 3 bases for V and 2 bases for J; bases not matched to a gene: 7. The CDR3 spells CASSDPGQTTYEQYF. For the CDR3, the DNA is TGCGCCAGCAGTGATCCGGGACAGACAACCTACGAGCAGTACTTC.

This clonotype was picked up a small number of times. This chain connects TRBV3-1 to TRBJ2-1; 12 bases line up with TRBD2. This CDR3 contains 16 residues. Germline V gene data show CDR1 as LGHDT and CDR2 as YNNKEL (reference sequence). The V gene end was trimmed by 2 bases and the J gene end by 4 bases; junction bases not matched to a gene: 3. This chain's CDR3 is CASSQLTSGGYNEQFF. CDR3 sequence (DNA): TGTGCCAGCAGCCAACTTACTAGCGGGGGGTACAATGAGCAGTTCTTC.

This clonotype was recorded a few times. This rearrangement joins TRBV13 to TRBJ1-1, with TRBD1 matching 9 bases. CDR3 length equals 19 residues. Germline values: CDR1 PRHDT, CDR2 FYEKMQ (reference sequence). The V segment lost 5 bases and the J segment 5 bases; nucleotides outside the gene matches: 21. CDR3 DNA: TGTGCCAGCAGCCCTTACTCATACGGGACAGGGCTAATCGGGACTGAAGCTTTCTTT. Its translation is CASSPYSYGTGLIGTEAFF.

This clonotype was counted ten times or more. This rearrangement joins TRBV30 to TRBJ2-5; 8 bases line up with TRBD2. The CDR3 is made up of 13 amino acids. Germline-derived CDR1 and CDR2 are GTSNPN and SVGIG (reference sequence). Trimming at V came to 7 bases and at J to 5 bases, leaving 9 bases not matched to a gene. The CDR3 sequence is CAFTLAGPETQYF. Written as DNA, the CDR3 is TGTGCCTTCACCCTAGCGGGCCCCGAGACCCAGTACTTC.

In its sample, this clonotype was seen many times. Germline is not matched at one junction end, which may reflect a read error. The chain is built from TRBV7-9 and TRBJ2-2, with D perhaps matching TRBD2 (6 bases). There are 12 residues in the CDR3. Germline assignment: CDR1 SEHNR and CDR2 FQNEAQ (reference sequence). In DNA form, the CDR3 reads TGTGCCAGCAGCTTAGCGGTCCGGGAGTTGTTTTTT. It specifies CASSLAVRELFF.

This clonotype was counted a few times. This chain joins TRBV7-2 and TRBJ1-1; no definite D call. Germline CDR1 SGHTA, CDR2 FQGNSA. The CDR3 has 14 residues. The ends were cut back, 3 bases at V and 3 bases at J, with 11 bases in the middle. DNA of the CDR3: TGTGCCAGCAGCTTCCGGGTTTCGTACACTGAAGCTTTCTTT. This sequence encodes CASSFRVSYTEAFF.

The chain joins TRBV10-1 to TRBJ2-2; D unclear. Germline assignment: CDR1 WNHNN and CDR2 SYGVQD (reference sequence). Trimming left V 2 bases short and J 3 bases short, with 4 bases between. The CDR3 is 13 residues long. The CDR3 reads CASSERDTGELFF. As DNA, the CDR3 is TGCGCCAGCAGTGAGCGGGACACCGGGGAGCTGTTTTTT.

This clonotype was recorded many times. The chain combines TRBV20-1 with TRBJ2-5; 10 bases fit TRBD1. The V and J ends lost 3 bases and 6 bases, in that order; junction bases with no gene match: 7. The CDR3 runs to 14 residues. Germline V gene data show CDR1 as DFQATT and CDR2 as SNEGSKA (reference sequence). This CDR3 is CSASRDRGGQTQYF. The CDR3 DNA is TGCAGTGCTAGCCGGGACAGGGGTGGACAGACCCAGTACTTC.

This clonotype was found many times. The CDR3 DNA sequence: TGTGCCAGCAGCTTAGAACTAGCGGGAGAGCAGTTCTTC. Protein: CASSLELAGEQFF. The gene calls are TRBV7-9 and TRBJ2-1, with 10 bases lining up with TRBD2. V lost 1 base to trimming and J lost 10 bases; unmatched junction nucleotides: 1. The CDR3 runs 13 residues. CDR1 is SEHNR, CDR2 FQNEAQ, per germline (reference sequence). Based on the CDR3 plus reference TRBV7-9 and TRBJ2-1, the full variable domain is DTGVSQNPRHKITKRGQNVTFRCDPISEHNRLYWYRQTLGQGPEFLTYFQNEAQLEKSRLLSDRFSAERPKGSFSTLEIQRTEQGDSAMYLCASSLELAGEQFFGPGTRLTVL.

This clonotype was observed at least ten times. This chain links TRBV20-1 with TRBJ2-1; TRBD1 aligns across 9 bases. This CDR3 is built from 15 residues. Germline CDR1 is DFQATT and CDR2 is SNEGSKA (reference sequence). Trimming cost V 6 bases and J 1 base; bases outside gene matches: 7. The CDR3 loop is CSATTGTGSYNEQFF. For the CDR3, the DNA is TGCAGTGCGACCACCGGGACAGGGTCCTACAATGAGCAGTTCTTC.

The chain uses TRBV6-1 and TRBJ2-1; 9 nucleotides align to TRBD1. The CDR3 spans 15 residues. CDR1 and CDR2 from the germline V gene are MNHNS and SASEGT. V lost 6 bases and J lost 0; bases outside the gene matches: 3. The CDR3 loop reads CASSQTGGSYNEQFF. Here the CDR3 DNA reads TGTGCCAGCAGCCAGACAGGGGGCTCCTACAATGAGCAGTTCTTC.